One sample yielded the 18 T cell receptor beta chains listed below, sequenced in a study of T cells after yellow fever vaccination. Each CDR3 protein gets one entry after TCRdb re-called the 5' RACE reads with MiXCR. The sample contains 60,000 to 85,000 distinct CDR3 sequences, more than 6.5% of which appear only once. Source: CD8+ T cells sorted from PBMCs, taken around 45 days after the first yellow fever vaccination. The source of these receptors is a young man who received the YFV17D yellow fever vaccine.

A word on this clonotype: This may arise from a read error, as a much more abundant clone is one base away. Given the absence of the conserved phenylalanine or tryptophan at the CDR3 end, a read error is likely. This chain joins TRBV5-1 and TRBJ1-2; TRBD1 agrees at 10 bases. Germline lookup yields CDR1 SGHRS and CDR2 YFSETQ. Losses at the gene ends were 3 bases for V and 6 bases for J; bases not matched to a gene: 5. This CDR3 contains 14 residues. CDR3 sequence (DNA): TGCGCCAGCAGCTCTACCGGGACAGGGGATGGCTACACCTAC. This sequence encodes CASSSTGTGDGYTY.

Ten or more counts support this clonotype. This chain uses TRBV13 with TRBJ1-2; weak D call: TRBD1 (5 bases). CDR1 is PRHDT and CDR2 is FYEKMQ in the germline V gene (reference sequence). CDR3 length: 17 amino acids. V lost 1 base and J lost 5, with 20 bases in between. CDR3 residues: CASSLVAGTESRYGYTF. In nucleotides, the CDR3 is TGTGCCAGCAGCTTAGTAGCCGGGACCGAGTCTCGATATGGCTACACCTTC.

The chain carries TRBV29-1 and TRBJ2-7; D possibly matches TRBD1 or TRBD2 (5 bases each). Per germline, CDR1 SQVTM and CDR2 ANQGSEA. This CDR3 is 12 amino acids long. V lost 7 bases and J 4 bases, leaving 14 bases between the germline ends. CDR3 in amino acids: CSASGARYEQYF. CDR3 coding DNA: TGCAGCGCATCCGGGGCGAGATACGAGCAGTACTTC.

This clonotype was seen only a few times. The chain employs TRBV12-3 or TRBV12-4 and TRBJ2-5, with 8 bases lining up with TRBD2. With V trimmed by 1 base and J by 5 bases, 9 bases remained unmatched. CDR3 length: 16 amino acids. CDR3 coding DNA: TGTGCCAGCAGTTTAGATCCAGCGGGGGTAAGGGAGACCCAGTACTTC. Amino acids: CASSLDPAGVRETQYF.

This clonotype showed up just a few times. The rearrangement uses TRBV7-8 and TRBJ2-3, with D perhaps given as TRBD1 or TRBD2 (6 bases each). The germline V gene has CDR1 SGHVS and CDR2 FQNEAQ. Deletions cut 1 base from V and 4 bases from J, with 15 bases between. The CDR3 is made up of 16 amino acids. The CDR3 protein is CASSLVIGGGADTQYF. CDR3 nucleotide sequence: TGTGCCAGCAGCTTAGTAATAGGAGGGGGTGCAGATACGCAGTATTTT.

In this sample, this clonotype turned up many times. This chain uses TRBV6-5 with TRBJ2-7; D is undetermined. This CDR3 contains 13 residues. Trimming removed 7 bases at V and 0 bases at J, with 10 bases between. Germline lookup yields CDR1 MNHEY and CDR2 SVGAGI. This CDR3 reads CASNGGSSYEQYF. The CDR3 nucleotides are TGTGCCAGCAACGGTGGCAGCTCCTACGAGCAGTACTTC.

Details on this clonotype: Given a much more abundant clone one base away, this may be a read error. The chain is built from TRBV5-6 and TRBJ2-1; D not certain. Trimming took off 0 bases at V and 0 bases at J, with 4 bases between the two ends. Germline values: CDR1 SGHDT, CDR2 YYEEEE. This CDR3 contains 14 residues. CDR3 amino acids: CASSLVVSYNEQFF. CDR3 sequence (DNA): TGTGCCAGCAGCTTGGTGGTCTCCTACAATGAGCAGTTCTTC.

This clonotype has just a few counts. The CDR3 protein is CASSQARGPHPADTQYF. CDR3 DNA sequence: TGCGCCAGCAGCCAAGCAAGGGGGCCCCACCCCGCAGATACGCAGTATTTT. V gene TRBV4-3 combines with J gene TRBJ2-3, with TRBD1 matching over 7 bases. Germline CDR1 and CDR2: LGHNA and YSLEER. The CDR3 is made up of 17 amino acids. The ends lost 1 base at V and 4 bases at J; junction bases unmatched: 11.

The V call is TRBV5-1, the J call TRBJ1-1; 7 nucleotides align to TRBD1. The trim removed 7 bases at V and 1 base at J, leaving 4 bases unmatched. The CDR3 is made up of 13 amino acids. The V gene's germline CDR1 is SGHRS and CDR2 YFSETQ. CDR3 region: CASGGTANTEAFF. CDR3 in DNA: TGCGCCAGCGGCGGGACAGCGAACACTGAAGCTTTCTTT.

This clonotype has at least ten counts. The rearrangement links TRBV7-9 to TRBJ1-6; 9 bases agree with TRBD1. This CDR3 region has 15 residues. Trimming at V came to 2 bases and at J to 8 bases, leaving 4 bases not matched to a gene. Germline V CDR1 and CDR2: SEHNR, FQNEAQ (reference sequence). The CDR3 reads CASSLFDRGYSPLHF. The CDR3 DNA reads TGTGCCAGCAGCTTATTTGACAGGGGGTATTCACCCCTCCACTTT.

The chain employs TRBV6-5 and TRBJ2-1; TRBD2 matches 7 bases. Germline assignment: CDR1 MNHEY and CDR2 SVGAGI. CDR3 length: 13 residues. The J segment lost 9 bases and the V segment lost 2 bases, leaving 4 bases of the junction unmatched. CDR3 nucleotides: TGTGCCAGCAGTTACGGCGGGGGAGGTGAGCAGTTCTTC. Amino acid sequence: CASSYGGGGEQFF.

This CDR3 is CASSETSNQPQHF. The DNA of the CDR3 is TGTGCCAGCAGTGAAACCAGCAATCAGCCCCAGCATTTT. The chain is built from TRBV25-1 and TRBJ1-5, with D uncertain. V lost 2 bases to trimming and J lost 1 base, with 3 bases between them. CDR3 length: 13 amino acids. In germline, CDR1 is MGHDK, CDR2 SYGVNS.

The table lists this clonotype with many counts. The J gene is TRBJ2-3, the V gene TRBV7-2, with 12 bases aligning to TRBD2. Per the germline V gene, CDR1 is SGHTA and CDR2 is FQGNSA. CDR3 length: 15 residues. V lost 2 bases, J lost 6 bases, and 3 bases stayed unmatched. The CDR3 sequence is CASSLLAGGLDTQYF. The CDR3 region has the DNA TGTGCCAGCAGCTTACTAGCGGGGGGGTTGGATACGCAGTATTTT.

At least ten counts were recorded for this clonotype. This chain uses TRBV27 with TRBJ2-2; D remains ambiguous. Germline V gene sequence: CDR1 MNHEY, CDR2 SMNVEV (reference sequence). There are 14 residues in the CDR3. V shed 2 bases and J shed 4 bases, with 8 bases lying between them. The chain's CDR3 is CASSLGVGTGELFF. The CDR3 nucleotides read TGTGCCAGCAGTTTAGGGGTTGGCACCGGGGAGCTGTTTTTT.

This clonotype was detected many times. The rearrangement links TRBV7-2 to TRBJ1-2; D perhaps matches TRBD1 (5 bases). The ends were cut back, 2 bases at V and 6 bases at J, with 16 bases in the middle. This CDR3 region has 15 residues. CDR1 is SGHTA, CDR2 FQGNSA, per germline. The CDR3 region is CASSLITGTRDGYTF. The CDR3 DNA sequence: TGTGCCAGCAGCTTAATCACAGGTACACGGGATGGCTACACCTTC.

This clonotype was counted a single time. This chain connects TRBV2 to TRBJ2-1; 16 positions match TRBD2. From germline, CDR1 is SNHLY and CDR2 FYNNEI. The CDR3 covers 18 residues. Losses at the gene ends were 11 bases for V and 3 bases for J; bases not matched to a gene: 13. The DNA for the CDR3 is TGTGCCTTCAGTCCCACGGGACTAGCGGGGGGGTACTACAATGAGCAGTTCTTC. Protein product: CAFSPTGLAGGYYNEQFF.

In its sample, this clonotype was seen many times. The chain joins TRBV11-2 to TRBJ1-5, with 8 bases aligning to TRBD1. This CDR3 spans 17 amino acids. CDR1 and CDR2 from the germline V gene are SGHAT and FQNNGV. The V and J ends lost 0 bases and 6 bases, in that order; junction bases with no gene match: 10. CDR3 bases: TGTGCCAGCAGCTTAGAGGATACCGGGACAGGTCCTCAGCCCCAGCATTTT. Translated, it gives CASSLEDTGTGPQPQHF.

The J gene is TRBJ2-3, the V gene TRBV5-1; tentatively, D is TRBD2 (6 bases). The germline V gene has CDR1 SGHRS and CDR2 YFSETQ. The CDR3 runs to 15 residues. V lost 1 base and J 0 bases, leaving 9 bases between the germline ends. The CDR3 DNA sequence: TGCGCCAGCAGCTTGCGCGGGACCAGCACAGATACGCAGTATTTT. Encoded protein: CASSLRGTSTDTQYF.